The sequence of this T cell receptor beta chain was determined in a study of early T cells in non-severe SARS-CoV-2 infection. This clonotype has a count of ten or more. Unique molecular identifiers (one per individual cDNA molecule) were attached. TCRdb reanalysed the 5' RACE reads using MiXCR and keeps one entry per CDR3 protein. The sample has around 80,000 distinct CDR3 sequences, roughly 15% seen once. Looked up from germline, CDR1 is SEHNR and CDR2 is FQNEAQ (reference sequence). V lost 7 bases to trimming and J lost 9 bases, with 13 bases between them. The CDR3 covers 11 residues. The receptor was isolated from an adult who was a healthcare worker with PCR-confirmed SARS-CoV-2 infection or an uninfected control (not recorded which). The rearrangement uses TRBV7-9 and TRBJ2-7, with D tentatively TRBD1 (5 bases). The sequenced sample consisted of whole blood. CDR3 protein: CASTLMGPQYF. The CDR3, as DNA: TGTGCCAGCACCCTCATGGGGCCGCAGTACTTC.